This T cell receptor beta chain was captured in a study of identical twins. The study's findings and limits: With abundant cord blood beta clonotypes, insertions were fewer; memory repertoires showed no such pattern. Some out-of-frame alpha sequences were shared by twins, and these showed excess low generation probability. The degree of excess twin sharing was weaker in beta out-of-frame sequences.

This CDR3 contains 16 residues. Germline V CDR1 and CDR2: SGHKS, YYEKEE (reference sequence). J was trimmed by 5 bases and V by 0 bases; bases with no gene match: 7. Details on this clonotype: Antigen: not known.

Each CDR3 protein is one row after TCRdb ran MiXCR on the 5' RACE reads. The table lists about 490,000 distinct CDR3 sequences, 13% to 15% of them singletons. In addition, the sample was reused for a study of yellow fever vaccine responses in identical twins.

The sequence derives from a young woman in good health. The source material was CD4+ T cells sorted from blood. The rearrangement joins TRBV5-5 to TRBJ2-3; 9 bases fit TRBD1. The CDR3 DNA sequence: TGTGCCAGCAGCTTGGTGGTCGGACAGGGGATAGATACGCAGTATTTT. Protein product: CASSLVVGQGIDTQYF.